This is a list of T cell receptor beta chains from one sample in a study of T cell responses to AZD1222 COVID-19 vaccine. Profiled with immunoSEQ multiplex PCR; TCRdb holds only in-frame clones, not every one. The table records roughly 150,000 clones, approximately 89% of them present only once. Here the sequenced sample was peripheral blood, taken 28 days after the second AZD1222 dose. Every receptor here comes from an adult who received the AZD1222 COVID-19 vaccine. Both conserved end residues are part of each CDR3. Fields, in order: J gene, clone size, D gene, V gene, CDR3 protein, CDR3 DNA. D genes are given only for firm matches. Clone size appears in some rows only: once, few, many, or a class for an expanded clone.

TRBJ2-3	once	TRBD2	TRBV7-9	CASSLEGLGGDTQYF	TGTGCCAGCAGCTTAGAGGGACTAGGAGGAGATACGCAGTATTTT
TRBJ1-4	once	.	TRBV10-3	CAISGGNEKLFF	TGTGCCATCAGTGGTGGGAATGAAAAACTGTTTTTT
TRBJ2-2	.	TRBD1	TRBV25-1	CASTRDRWNTGELFF	TGTGCCAGCACTCGGGACAGGTGGAACACCGGGGAGCTGTTTTTT
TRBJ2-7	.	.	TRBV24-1	CATSDLQGEQYF	TGTGCCACCAGTGATTTACAGGGCGAGCAGTACTTC
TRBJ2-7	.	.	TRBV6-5	CASTFTPYEQYF	TGTGCCAGCACGTTTACCCCCTACGAGCAGTACTTC
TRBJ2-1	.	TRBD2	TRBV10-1	CASSESRGLAYNEQFF	TGCGCCAGCAGTGAGTCGCGGGGACTAGCTTACAATGAGCAGTTCTTC
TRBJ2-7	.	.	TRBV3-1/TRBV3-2	CASSQVGSLRTYEQYF	TGTGCCAGCAGCCAAGTCGGATCACTGCGGACCTACGAGCAGTACTTC
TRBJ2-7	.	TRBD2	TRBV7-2	CASSLGLLAGGDYEQYF	TGTGCCAGCAGCCTCGGGCTACTAGCGGGAGGGGACTACGAGCAGTACTTC
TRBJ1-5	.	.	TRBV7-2	CASSLAQGRLNQPQHF	TGTGCCAGCAGCTTAGCCCAGGGCCGCCTCAATCAGCCCCAGCATTTT
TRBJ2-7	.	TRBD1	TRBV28	CASSSTDGTGKYEQYF	TGTGCCAGCAGTTCCACCGACGGGACAGGGAAGTACGAGCAGTACTTC
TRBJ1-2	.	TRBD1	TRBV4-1	CASSQATGGLYGYTF	TGCGCCAGCAGCCAAGCAACAGGGGGTCTCTATGGCTACACCTTC
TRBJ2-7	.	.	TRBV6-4	CASSGGSFTYEQYF	TGTGCCAGCAGTGGGGGATCGTTTACCTACGAGCAGTACTTC
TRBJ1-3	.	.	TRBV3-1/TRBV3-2	CASSQVPGADTIYF	TGTGCCAGCAGCCAAGTTCCAGGGGCGGACACCATATATTTT
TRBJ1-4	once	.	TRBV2	CASSEEAATNEKLFF	TGTGCCAGCAGTGAAGAGGCGGCAACTAATGAAAAACTGTTTTTT
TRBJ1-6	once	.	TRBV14	CASSQTTAPLHF	TGTGCCAGCAGCCAAACGACAGCTCCCCTCCACTTT
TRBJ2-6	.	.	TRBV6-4	CASPPLSSGANVLTF	TGTGCCAGCCCTCCTTTGAGCTCTGGGGCCAACGTCCTGACTTTC
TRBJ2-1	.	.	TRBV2	CASSDESYNEQFF	TGTGCCAGCAGTGATGAATCCTACAATGAGCAGTTCTTC
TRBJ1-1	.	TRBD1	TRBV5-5	CASSLGGGNTEAFF	TGTGCCAGCAGCTTGGGAGGGGGCAACACTGAAGCTTTCTTT
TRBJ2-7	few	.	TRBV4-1	CASSGHTGRYEQYF	TGCGCCAGCAGCGGCCATACAGGAAGGTACGAGCAGTACTTC
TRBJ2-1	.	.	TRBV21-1	CASSKVAGGGAYNEQFF	TGTGCCAGCAGCAAAGTCGCAGGCGGGGGGGCCTACAATGAGCAGTTCTTC
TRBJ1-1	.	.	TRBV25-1	CASSDRQVRGTEAFF	TGTGCCAGCAGTGACCGACAGGTTAGGGGCACTGAAGCTTTCTTT
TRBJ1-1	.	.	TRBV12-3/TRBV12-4	CASRRGGGTEAFF	TGTGCCAGCAGGCGAGGGGGTGGCACTGAAGCTTTCTTT